A single T cell receptor (beta chain) is shown here with its context. Generated by immunoSEQ multiplex PCR, the TCRdb table keeps only in-frame clones and is missing some. In the table there are roughly 100,000 clones, 85% to 90% of which are singletons. The data are from a study of radiotherapy plus CTLA-4 blockade in lung cancer. Study in general: For around 18% of patients, objective responses occurred, and about 30% had disease control.

People whose metastatic non-small-cell lung cancer was chemo-refractory got focal radiation along with CTLA-4 blockade by ipilimumab. V was pared by 7 bases and J by 7 bases, with 10 bases between. CDR1 is LNHDA, CDR2 SQIVND, per germline (reference sequence). CDR3 length equals 11 residues. The rearrangement links TRBV19 to TRBJ1-2; the D gene is possibly TRBD1 (5 bases). The sample consisted of peripheral blood, taken from a patient treated with radiotherapy plus ipilimumab. This TCR was sampled from a human donor with non-small cell lung cancer that progressed on radiotherapy plus ipilimumab. Some clones in this sample may be carry-over from other donors' samples. For the CDR3, the DNA is TGTGCCAGTATCTCAGGGTTTGGCTACACCTTC. Translated, it gives CASISGFGYTF.